The clone carrying this T cell receptor (beta chain) has ten or more counts. The target antigen is unknown. This specimen belongs to a study of human T cells and chemical hapten exposure. Background on the study: How much TCR each sample yielded varied, mostly because pooled library volumes differed slightly.

Findings and limits, study-wide: High-frequency TCRs, those above 1 in 1000, stayed the same after DPC sensitization.

V was shortened by 6 bases and J by 8 bases, with 14 bases between the two germline ends. There are 14 residues in the CDR3. Per germline, CDR1 MNHEY and CDR2 SVGEGT. TCRdb fed the RACE reads into MiXCR, producing one record per CDR3 protein. The table has 43,000 or so distinct CDR3 sequences, approximately 4.5% seen once. Time point denoted: healthy volunteer bleed at 2 weeks. Extraction of total RNA was performed on unfractionated whole blood. Sequenced material: whole blood. The rearrangement uses TRBV6-2 or TRBV6-3 and TRBJ1-6, with TRBD1 as a possible D gene (6 bases). This TCR was recovered from a female donor in good health. Some clones in this sample may be carry-over from other donors' samples. The CDR3 sequence: CASSRTGADSPLHF. In DNA, the CDR3 is TGTGCCAGCAGCCGGACGGGGGCGGATTCACCCCTCCACTTT.